This entry describes one TCR beta chain. Its antigen remains unidentified. Investigators took 8.5 to 10 milliliters of peripheral blood from every donor. This sample is drawn from a study of blood T cells in healthy people across ages. Study results and caveats: There was no known CMV status for donors, so expanded clonotype changes were possibly confounded. Naive T cell percentage showed a strong correlation with the diversity of TCR beta.

A second about 7 to 12 cycle PCR used barcoded and J-beta primers. TCRdb re-called the 5' RACE reads through MiXCR, storing one row per CDR3 protein. The sample lists around 1,800,000 distinct CDR3 sequences, around 42% occurring once. The sequence derives from a human donor in good health. What was sequenced was blood.

The CDR3 DNA sequence: TGTGCCAGCAGCTGGGGCTCTAAGTCTGAAGCTTTCTTT. Protein sequence: CASSWGSKSEAFF. This chain joins TRBV7-6 and TRBJ1-1; perhaps TRBD1 as D (5 bases). Between the trimmed V and J ends, which lost 4 bases and 6 bases, there was a span of 12 bases. This CDR3 has 13 amino acids. CDR1 SGHVS and CDR2 FNYEAQ come from the germline V gene.